These 5 T cell receptor beta chains were sequenced from one sample in a study of cytomegalovirus exposure and HLA in healthy donors. The PCR employed 60 Vbeta primers together with 13 Jbeta primers. Libraries were prepared by immunoSEQ multiplex PCR; TCRdb keeps only in-frame clonotypes and omits some of them. The sample holds more than 95,000 clones, about four fifths seen once. Sequencing was carried out using PBMCs. The receptors were sampled from a middle-aged man in good health and CMV-seronegative.

The chain combines TRBV19 with TRBJ2-6; TRBD1 matches 7 bases. CDR3 length equals 16 residues. V was clipped by 4 bases and J by 4 bases; unmatched bases: 7. The germline gives CDR1 LNHDA, CDR2 SQIVND (reference sequence). CDR3 sequence (DNA): TGTGCCAGTAGTACCTCAGGACAGGTCGGGGCCAACGTCCTGACTTTC. This encodes CASSTSGQVGANVLTF.

The rearrangement uses TRBV19 and TRBJ2-7; tentative D call: TRBD2 (6 bases). CDR1 and CDR2 (germline): LNHDA, SQIVND (reference sequence). Trimming took 0 bases from V and 1 from J, leaving 10 bases between them. The CDR3 spans 15 residues. CDR3 sequence (DNA): TGTGCCAGTAGTATAGACGGGGGTGGTTCCTACGAGCAGTACTTC. Translating gives CASSIDGGGSYEQYF.

The CDR3, as DNA: TGTGCCATCAGTGGACAGGATAATGAAAAACTGTTTTTT. Its protein is CAISGQDNEKLFF. The V call is TRBV10-3, the J call TRBJ1-4; D perhaps matches TRBD1 (6 bases). V was cut by 4 bases and J by 4 bases, with 7 bases left in between. Germline V CDR1 and CDR2: ENHRY, SYGVKD. This CDR3 has 13 residues.

This clone was counted between two and nine times. The chain employs TRBV5-4 and TRBJ1-4; TRBD1 might be the D (6 bases). V was pared by 0 bases and J by 3 bases, with 9 bases between. Per germline, CDR1 SGHNT and CDR2 YYREEE (reference sequence). This CDR3 is 15 amino acids long. This CDR3 reads CASSLGGQSNEKLFF. The CDR3 region has the DNA TGTGCCAGCAGCTTGGGCGGACAGTCTAATGAAAAACTGTTTTTT.

The V gene is TRBV19, the J gene TRBJ1-2; 7 bases map to TRBD1. The CDR3 contains 12 residues. V was clipped by 5 bases and J by 4 bases; unmatched bases: 1. The V gene's germline CDR1 is LNHDA and CDR2 SQIVND (reference sequence). The CDR3 DNA reads as TGTGCCAGTAGTGACAGGGCCTATGGCTACACCTTC. It is translated as CASSDRAYGYTF.